This T cell receptor beta chain was retrieved from a study of identical twins. The CDR3 consists of 15 residues. V dropped 5 bases and J dropped 2 bases, with 13 bases sitting between them. Germline values: CDR1 SNHLY, CDR2 FYNNEI. This clonotype was counted ten times or more. TCRdb recomputed calls from the 5' RACE reads with MiXCR, one row per CDR3 protein. The sample gives about 280,000 distinct CDR3 sequences, 6.5% to 9.5% of which show up once; around 2.1% is in the top ten. The same data also went into a second study, on yellow fever vaccine responses in identical twins.

V and J are TRBV2 and TRBJ2-1; no firm D call. The sequenced sample consisted of memory (CD45RO+) T cells sorted from blood. The clonotype originates from a woman between 18 and 29 years old in good health. The CDR3 is CASSKGWATYNEQFF. The CDR3 DNA reads as TGTGCCAGCAGTAAAGGGTGGGCCACCTACAATGAGCAGTTCTTC.